This T cell receptor (beta chain) was identified during a study of blood T cell repertoires in COVID-19. Study-level background: Samples representing acute and convalescent COVID-19 were sourced from the United States, Italy and Spain. T cells, B-cell-depleted T cells, or PBMCs supplied cDNA or gDNA.

V was clipped by 3 bases and J by 4 bases, with 9 bases between them. The CDR3 is 13 residues long. Looked up from germline, CDR1 is SNHLY and CDR2 is FYNNEI. Source study methods: Quantification of nucleated cells was approximated via reference gene primer amplification. The assay was immunoSEQ multiplex PCR, and TCRdb's table has in-frame clones only and misses some. V, J and clone size are those of that table, while D and trimming were read from the DNA. This sample yields approximately 160,000 clones, of which approximately 80% are seen a single time; about 7.8% belongs to the top ten. V usage is TRBV2 and J usage is TRBJ2-5; tentatively, D is TRBD2 (6 bases). The origin of this receptor is a man in his sixties with acute or convalescent COVID-19. Sequencing used peripheral blood. The CDR3 DNA is TGTGCCAGCAGTGAGTGGAGGGGAGAGACCCAGTACTTC. This sequence encodes CASSEWRGETQYF.